The clone carrying this TCR beta chain was picked up a small number of times. This sample is drawn from a study of T cells in localized non-small cell lung cancer. Profiling relied on immunoSEQ multiplex PCR, and the TCRdb table lists in-frame clones only, not all of them. The table lists 1,200 or so clones, 25% of them singletons. This CDR3 contains 14 residues. V was pared by 3 bases and J by 3 bases, with 8 bases between. Germline-derived CDR1 and CDR2 are LNHDA and SQIVND (reference sequence). The source is a male donor at least 60 years old with stage I lung adenocarcinoma. Material: normal lung tissue next to the tumor, obtained before any cancer treatment. The rearrangement uses TRBV19 and TRBJ2-2; D is unresolved. CDR3 in DNA: TGTGCCAGTAGTATGGGCGGACACACCGGGGAGCTGTTTTTT. Amino acids: CASSMGGHTGELFF.